This TCR beta chain was found in a study of CD4 T cells in relation to SARS-CoV-2 and coronaviruses. Study information: No peptide or an HIV-1 Nef peptide pool served as negative control.

Unexposed donor CD4+ T cells date from about 2010-2019, before the COVID-19 pandemic. Isolation of CD4+ T cells took place after roughly nine days in culture. This CDR3 has 15 residues. V was pared by 4 bases and J by 6 bases, with 7 bases of the junction left unmatched. CDR1 and CDR2 from the germline V gene are SEHNR and FQNEAQ (reference sequence). Notes on this clone: As yet, its antigen is unknown.

Data came from immunoSEQ multiplex PCR; TCRdb stores just in-frame clones and leaves some out. This sample yields around 21,000 clones, of which 60% to 80% are seen a single time; more than 9.5% belongs to the top ten. The chain has TRBV7-9 and TRBJ2-2; TRBD2 agrees at 8 bases. The sequencing sample was made of CD4+ T cells from PBMCs, cultured in vitro. The origin of this receptor is a human donor in good health. CDR3 nucleotides: TGTGCCAGCAGCTCCCCGGGGGGGCAGGCCGGGGAGCTGTTTTTT. The encoded protein is CASSSPGGQAGELFF.